These 17 T cell receptor beta chains came from one sample sequenced in a study of OX40 agonist ivuxolimab in advanced cancers. Here immunoSEQ multiplex PCR was the method, and the copy in TCRdb shows in-frame clones only, minus some. The sample carries 90,000 or so clones, around nine tenths recorded once. Source: CD4+ or CD8+ T cells sorted from blood, taken in a trial of the OX40 agonist ivuxolimab. These receptors all come from an adult with an advanced solid tumor such as melanoma, head and neck, liver or kidney cancer.

On this clone: Germline and junction disagree at one end, which may indicate a read error. The rearrangement uses TRBV5-1 and TRBJ2-4, with D unclear. This CDR3 region has 12 residues. The germline CDR1 and CDR2 sequences are SGHRS and YFSETQ. The CDR3 loop reads CASSFEGFGIRF. As DNA, the CDR3 is TGCGCCAGCAGCTTCGAAGGGTTTGGTATTCGCTTC.

V gene TRBV7-3 combines with J gene TRBJ2-7, with 10 positions matching TRBD2. The CDR3 has 15 amino acids. V gave up 2 bases and J gave up 2 bases; unmatched junction bases: 3. Germline CDR1 is SGHTA and CDR2 is FQGTGA. The CDR3 here is CASSLQAGGPYEQYF. Here the CDR3 DNA reads TGTGCCAGCAGCTTACAAGCGGGAGGGCCCTACGAGCAGTACTTC.

This clone has only one observation. This chain joins TRBV11-3 and TRBJ2-3; D remains unclear. Germline CDR1 and CDR2: SGHNT and YENEEA. The CDR3 consists of 12 residues. The V gene lost 5 bases and the J gene lost 7 bases, with 10 bases spanning the gap. The CDR3 region is CASSQGAHTQYF. CDR3 in DNA: TGTGCCAGCAGCCAAGGAGCGCATACGCAGTATTTT.

This chain connects TRBV6-5 to TRBJ2-7, with D maybe TRBD1 (5 bases). Germline CDR1 and CDR2: MNHEY and SVGAGI. The CDR3 length is 13 residues. The V gene lost 8 bases and the J gene lost 2 bases, with 13 bases spanning the gap. The CDR3 DNA follows: TGTGCCAGCGGGGTCGACAGCACCTACGAGCAGTACTTC. Its protein product is CASGVDSTYEQYF.

The V call is TRBV7-9, the J call TRBJ1-5; D is possibly TRBD1 (5 bases). The CDR3 is 15 amino acids. The germline gives CDR1 SEHNR, CDR2 FQNEAQ (reference sequence). V was clipped by 5 bases and J by 5 bases, with 16 bases between them. CDR3 sequence: CASSRGEGVHQPQHF. The DNA for the CDR3 is TGTGCCAGCAGCCGGGGAGAAGGGGTTCATCAGCCCCAGCATTTT.

The CDR3 DNA follows: TGTGCCAGCAGCTTGGGAAGCGGGAGTGTCTACGAGCAGTACTTC. Translated: CASSLGSGSVYEQYF. V is TRBV5-4 and J is TRBJ2-7, with TRBD2 identical over 8 bases. CDR3 size: 15 residues. Unmatched junction bases numbered 5, after V lost 0 bases and J lost 3 bases. Germline V lookup: CDR1 SGHNT, CDR2 YYREEE (reference sequence).

The rearrangement uses TRBV18 and TRBJ1-2; D unclear. This CDR3 region has 14 residues. Trimming removed 1 base from V and 7 bases from J, with 13 bases in between. CDR1 is KGHSH, CDR2 LQKENI, per germline. The CDR3 loop is CASSPREGEIGYTF. The CDR3 DNA reads TGTGCCAGCTCACCACGGGAGGGAGAAATTGGCTACACCTTC.

This chain links TRBV10-3 with TRBJ2-2, with TRBD2 as a possible D gene (6 bases). This CDR3 region has 12 residues. V lost 6 bases and J 5 bases, leaving 7 bases between the germline ends. Germline-derived CDR1 and CDR2 are ENHRY and SYGVKD. The chain's CDR3 is CAIRGGTGELFF. CDR3 bases: TGTGCCATCAGGGGGGGTACCGGGGAGCTGTTTTTT.

The chain carries TRBV9 and TRBJ2-2; tentatively, D is TRBD1 (6 bases). V lost 4 bases, J lost 1 base, and 8 bases lay in between. The germline gives CDR1 SGDLS, CDR2 YYNGEE. The CDR3 loop spans 14 amino acids. The CDR3 spells CASSLGGNTGELFF. The CDR3 DNA is TGTGCCAGCAGCCTAGGGGGGAACACCGGGGAGCTGTTTTTT.

The chain couples TRBV7-3 to TRBJ1-2, with D perhaps TRBD1 (5 bases). Germline V gene lookup returns CDR1 SGHTA and CDR2 FQGTGA. This CDR3 is 14 amino acids long. V was pared by 5 bases and J by 2 bases, with 12 bases between. For the CDR3, the DNA is TGTGCCAGCAGCCGGGGGGACCGAAACTATGGCTACACCTTC. It specifies CASSRGDRNYGYTF.

The J gene is TRBJ2-5, the V gene TRBV19; TRBD2 might be the D (6 bases). The V end was cut by 5 bases, the J end by 5 bases, with 15 bases between. Germline CDR1 and CDR2: LNHDA and SQIVND (reference sequence). This CDR3 comprises 14 residues. CDR3 residues: CASSFNVGGETQYF. CDR3 sequence (DNA): TGTGCCAGTAGTTTTAATGTCGGGGGTGAGACCCAGTACTTC.

This chain joins TRBV12-5 and TRBJ1-5; D uncertain. This CDR3 has 12 amino acids. The V and J ends lost 1 base and 3 bases respectively, with 1 base between them. Per the germline V gene, CDR1 is LGHNT and CDR2 is FRNRAP. The CDR3 reads CASGLDNQPQHF. Here the CDR3 DNA reads TGTGCTAGTGGTTTGGACAATCAGCCCCAGCATTTT.

This rearrangement joins TRBV9 to TRBJ2-1; D not resolved. Per the germline V gene, CDR1 is SGDLS and CDR2 is YYNGEE. Deletions cut 0 bases from V and 0 bases from J, with 10 bases between. CDR3 length: 16 residues. Here the CDR3 DNA reads TGTGCCAGCAGCGTAGTAAGGTCGAGCTCCTACAATGAGCAGTTCTTC. This codes for CASSVVRSSSYNEQFF.

This chain links TRBV28 with TRBJ1-2; D is ambiguous. This CDR3 region has 15 residues. The V and J ends lost 4 bases and 4 bases respectively, with 16 bases between them. The germline V gene has CDR1 MDHEN and CDR2 SYDVKM. The chain's CDR3 is CASSYGRRTPYGYTF. The CDR3 nucleotides are TGTGCCAGCAGTTATGGTCGAAGAACCCCCTATGGCTACACCTTC.

The chain recombines TRBV6-6 with TRBJ2-5; TRBD1 is a possible D gene (6 bases). The CDR3 is 14 residues long. Trimming removed 0 bases at V and 5 bases at J, with 10 bases between. The V gene's germline CDR1 is MNHNY and CDR2 SVGAGI (reference sequence). The CDR3 here is CASSYSRDTETQYF. CDR3 DNA sequence: TGTGCCAGCAGTTACTCGAGGGACACGGAGACCCAGTACTTC.

The chain has TRBV7-2 and TRBJ2-7; 7 nucleotides line up with TRBD2. V trimming: 4 bases; J trimming: 5 bases; junction bases outside the gene matches: 11. Germline lookup yields CDR1 SGHTA and CDR2 FQGNSA. The CDR3 has 15 amino acids. This CDR3 is CASSYRGGQGHEQYF. The CDR3 region has the DNA TGTGCCAGCAGCTACCGGGGAGGGCAAGGGCACGAGCAGTACTTC. Variable domain in full (rest from reference TRBV7-2 and TRBJ2-7): GAGVSQSPSNKVTEKGKDVELRCDPISGHTALYWYRQSLGQGLEFLIYFQGNSAPDKSGLPSDRFSAERTGGSVSTLTIQRTQQEDSAVYLCASSYRGGQGHEQYFGPGTRLTVT.

This clone was observed a single time. This sequence joins TRBV10-3 and TRBJ2-1; TRBD2 matches 10 bases. The CDR3 covers 16 residues. Trimming cost V 7 bases and J 7 bases; bases outside gene matches: 13. Germline V gives CDR1 ENHRY, CDR2 SYGVKD. CDR3 nucleotides: TGTGCCATCACCAACAGGGCGCAGCGGGAGGGAAATGAGCAGTTCTTC. Protein product: CAITNRAQREGNEQFF.